This entry lists 10 T cell receptor beta chains sequenced from one sample in a study of cytotoxic CD8 clonotypes in ibrutinib-treated CLL (TCRdb year 2021). The protocol used for the library was the immunoSEQ multiplex PCR assay. TCRdb took over this immuneACCESS table, retaining in-frame rearrangements with V and J assigned. Such tables are incomplete; in checked studies, under half of the missing clones stem from an unresolved V gene, and the remainder is unexplained. In this sample the table shows approximately 100,000 clones, 58% of which occur a single time. The ten largest make up 37% of the sample. The time point tag for this specimen amounts to: 24 months on ibrutinib. This sample comprised PBMCs, obtained after 24 months of ibrutinib treatment. These receptors were obtained from a human donor with chronic lymphocytic leukemia.

The chain combines TRBV21-1 with TRBJ1-6; the D segment call TRBD1 is taken from the table without a DNA check. TRBV21-1 is assigned pseudogene status. The CDR3 covers 15 residues. The CDR3 loop reads CASSKLKTGKSPLHF. The CDR3 coding sequence is TGTGCCAGCAGCAAATTAAAGACAGGGAAGTCACCCCTCCACTTT.

The gene calls are TRBV5-6 and TRBJ2-7; D gene uncertain. V was shortened by 1 base and J by 3 bases, with 20 bases between the two germline ends. The CDR3 consists of 17 residues. CDR1 and CDR2 (germline): SGHDT, YYEEEE. CDR3 sequence reads: CASSLLSAVGSFYEQYF. The CDR3 DNA reads TGTGCCAGCAGCTTGTTGTCCGCAGTCGGCTCTTTCTACGAGCAGTACTTC.

V is TRBV11-3 and J is TRBJ2-7; no clear D. Trimming took off 5 bases at V and 6 bases at J, with 14 bases between the two ends. CDR1 is SGHNT, CDR2 YENEEA, per germline. The CDR3 extends over 13 amino acids. CDR3 in DNA: TGTGCCAGCAGCCCCGACGGGCTCCGCGAGCAGTACTTC. Its translation: CASSPDGLREQYF.

The chain combines TRBV20-1 with TRBJ1-2; tentatively, D is TRBD1 (5 bases). Germline values: CDR1 DFQATT, CDR2 SNEGSKA (reference sequence). The CDR3 is 11 residues long. CDR3 loop: CRGGGNYGYTF. In nucleotides, the CDR3 is TGCAGAGGCGGGGGTAACTATGGCTACACCTTC.

The chain carries TRBV7-3 and TRBJ1-1; 7 bases line up with TRBD1. J lost 2 bases, V lost 1 base, and 1 base had no gene match. CDR1 and CDR2 from the germline V gene are SGHTA and FQGTGA. The CDR3 contains 14 residues. DNA for the CDR3: TGTGCCAGCAGCTTAAAAGGGGGCAACACTGAAGCTTTCTTT. It is translated as CASSLKGGNTEAFF.

This clone was counted a few times. This rearrangement joins TRBV7-9 to TRBJ2-5; D is possibly TRBD1 (5 bases). CDR1 and CDR2 from the germline V gene are SEHNR and FQNEAQ (reference sequence). V dropped 4 bases and J dropped 5 bases, with 11 bases sitting between them. CDR3 length: 13 residues. CDR3 nucleotides: TGTGCCAGCAGCTCTGTCAGGGTGGAGACCCAGTACTTC. Translated: CASSSVRVETQYF.

The rearrangement joins TRBV7-2 to TRBJ2-3; no reliable D call. The CDR3 runs to 16 residues. Trimming took 2 bases from V and 0 from J, leaving 12 bases between them. Germline CDR1 SGHTA, CDR2 FQGNSA. The CDR3 DNA is TGTGCCAGCAGCTTAAAACCCCCACCGAGCACAGATACGCAGTATTTT. It codes for CASSLKPPPSTDTQYF.

This clone was observed a single time. This chain uses TRBV6-1 with TRBJ1-6; 7 nucleotides line up with TRBD1. The CDR3 has 13 amino acids. The J segment lost 5 bases and the V segment lost 8 bases, leaving 3 bases of the junction unmatched. Germline V gene lookup returns CDR1 MNHNS and CDR2 SASEGT. DNA of the CDR3: TGTGCCAGCTTGGGACAGAATAATTCACCCCTCCACTTT. Translating gives CASLGQNNSPLHF.

The gene calls are TRBV7-8 and TRBJ2-7, with 8 positions matching TRBD1. Germline-derived CDR1 and CDR2 are SGHVS and FQNEAQ. CDR3 length equals 16 residues. V lost 4 bases, J lost 4 bases, and 12 bases stayed unmatched. The CDR3 reads CASSSPPGQVQYEQYF. In DNA, the CDR3 is TGTGCCAGCAGCTCCCCCCCGGGACAGGTACAGTACGAGCAGTACTTC.

The V and J genes are TRBV15 and TRBJ2-7, with 8 bases aligning to TRBD1. The germline V gene has CDR1 LNHNV and CDR2 YYDKDF (reference sequence). V was pared by 0 bases and J by 1 base, with 5 bases of the junction left unmatched. The CDR3 covers 16 residues. In nucleotides, the CDR3 is TGTGCCACCAGCAGAGATTGGCACAGGGGGTCCTACGAGCAGTACTTC. This codes for CATSRDWHRGSYEQYF. The full variable domain, completed using reference TRBV15 and TRBJ2-7, is DAMVIQNPRYQVTQFGKPVTLSCSQTLNHNVMYWYQQKSSQAPKLLFHYYDKDFNNEADTPDNFQSRRPNTSFCFLDIRSPGLGDTAMYLCATSRDWHRGSYEQYFGPGTRLTVT.